A single sample gave rise to the 20 T cell receptor beta chains below, sequenced in a study of T cell changes during pregnancy in multiple sclerosis (dated by TCRdb to between 2017 and 2020). Preparation of the library involved the immunoSEQ multiplex PCR assay. What TCRdb holds here is the immuneACCESS table cut down to in-frame rearrangements. Part of the clones is not present; checked against another copy, under half of the missing clones reflect an unresolved V gene, and the others are unexplained. For this sample the table gives almost 50,000 clones, of which 80% to 95% were detected only once. 0.99% of the sample goes to the ten largest clones. The material sequenced was peripheral blood, taken after pregnancy. The source is a female donor with multiple sclerosis, enrolled in a pregnancy study.

The gene calls are TRBV6-1 and TRBJ1-1, with D tentatively TRBD1 (5 bases). CDR1 is MNHNS and CDR2 is SASEGT in the germline V gene. The CDR3 length is 13 residues. CDR3 sequence: CVSTGGWDTEAFF. For the CDR3, the DNA is TGTGTCTCCACCGGGGGTTGGGACACTGAAGCTTTCTTT.

This chain connects TRBV10-1 to TRBJ2-5, with a weak D call TRBD2 (6 bases). The CDR3 covers 12 residues. Trimming shortened V by 6 bases and J by 4 bases, and 9 bases separated the two germline ends. Germline V gene sequence: CDR1 WNHNN, CDR2 SYGVQD (reference sequence). CDR3 sequence (DNA): TGCGCCAGCAGCAGGGAGGCAGAGACCCAGTACTTC. Translated, it gives CASSREAETQYF.

This chain's CDR3 is CASSLAGVGQYTF. The CDR3 DNA sequence: TGTGCCAGCAGCTTAGCCGGCGTCGGACAGTACACCTTC. The chain is built from TRBV11-2 and TRBJ1-2, with D possibly TRBD1 on 6 matching bases. The CDR3 spans 13 residues. The ends were cut back, 1 base at V and 11 bases at J, with 14 bases in the middle. The germline V gene has CDR1 SGHAT and CDR2 FQNNGV.

This rearrangement joins TRBV5-1 to TRBJ2-5, with TRBD1 as a possible D gene (5 bases). V lost 4 bases to trimming and J lost 1 base, with 14 bases between them. Germline V CDR1 and CDR2: SGHRS, YFSETQ. CDR3 length: 15 amino acids. The CDR3 here is CASSPGQGLQETQYF. DNA of the CDR3: TGCGCCAGCAGCCCCGGCCAGGGCCTCCAAGAGACCCAGTACTTC.

The chain recombines TRBV7-9 with TRBJ1-1; D not resolved. The CDR3 contains 13 residues. Germline values: CDR1 SEHNR, CDR2 FQNEAQ (reference sequence). The germline V and J ends were trimmed by 2 bases and 4 bases, with 8 bases remaining between them. The CDR3 sequence: CASSLPLSTEAFF. The CDR3 DNA is TGTGCCAGCAGCTTACCCCTTAGCACTGAAGCTTTCTTT.

As DNA, the CDR3 is TGTGCCAGCAGCTTGGAGGGTCGGGCAGGGAATGAAAAACTGTTTTTT. Its protein is CASSLEGRAGNEKLFF. V usage is TRBV5-4 and J usage is TRBJ1-4, with D possibly being TRBD1 (5 bases). Germline assignment: CDR1 SGHNT and CDR2 YYREEE (reference sequence). The CDR3 contains 16 residues. V lost 0 bases and J lost 5, with 14 bases in between.

This clone was seen a single time. V and J are TRBV6-6 and TRBJ1-1, with a weak D call TRBD1 (5 bases). The CDR3 contains 16 residues. Germline V gene sequence: CDR1 MNHNY, CDR2 SVGAGI (reference sequence). Trimming removed 9 bases at V and 3 bases at J, with 23 bases between. The DNA of the CDR3 is TGTGCCAGAACGCGGGGGAAGGCGTTCGGGGACACTGAAGCTTTCTTT. Protein product: CARTRGKAFGDTEAFF.

This clone was picked up a small number of times. This sequence joins TRBV7-2 and TRBJ1-1; D uncertain. Germline assignment: CDR1 SGHTA and CDR2 FQGNSA. V gave up 5 bases and J gave up 2 bases, with 9 bases separating them. This CDR3 is 13 amino acids long. The CDR3 here is CASSPRLNTEAFF. The CDR3 bases are TGTGCCAGCAGCCCCCGGTTAAACACTGAAGCTTTCTTT.

The genes are TRBV7-2 and TRBJ2-3; 10 bases are shared with TRBD2. Unmatched junction bases numbered 7, after V lost 5 bases and J lost 2 bases. Germline V CDR1 and CDR2: SGHTA, FQGNSA. The CDR3 is made up of 16 amino acids. CDR3 sequence reads: CASSARGLAVTDTQYF. The CDR3 DNA reads TGTGCCAGCAGCGCCAGAGGACTAGCGGTCACAGATACGCAGTATTTT.

V is TRBV5-1 and J is TRBJ2-1; a possible D gene is TRBD2 (6 bases). Trimming took off 3 bases at V and 2 bases at J, with 18 bases between the two ends. CDR3 length: 17 amino acids. Germline loops: CDR1 SGHRS, CDR2 YFSETQ. The CDR3 spells CASSSSESGLTYNEQFF. Here the CDR3 DNA reads TGCGCCAGCAGCTCGAGTGAGTCGGGACTTACCTACAATGAGCAGTTCTTC.

The CDR3 here is CASSPMGNRGSEKLFF. The CDR3 DNA follows: TGTGCCAGCAGTCCTATGGGGAACAGGGGGAGTGAAAAACTGTTTTTT. The rearrangement uses TRBV25-1 and TRBJ1-4; TRBD1 aligns across 8 bases. With 5 bases clipped from V and 7 bases from J, the junction kept 12 bases outside the gene matches. Germline-derived CDR1 and CDR2 are MGHDK and SYGVNS. The CDR3 spans 16 residues.

The gene calls are TRBV7-8 and TRBJ2-7; possible D gene TRBD2, 5 bases. V shed 1 base and J shed 6 bases, with 13 bases lying between them. This CDR3 region has 14 residues. Germline V gene sequence: CDR1 SGHVS, CDR2 FQNEAQ. CDR3 coding DNA: TGTGCCAGCAGCTTAGGTCTAGCTGAGGGCGAGCAGTACTTC. It yields the protein CASSLGLAEGEQYF.

In this sample, this clone turned up a few times. The chain uses TRBV5-6 and TRBJ1-1, with a weak D call TRBD1 (5 bases). The V gene lost 4 bases and the J gene lost 4 bases, with 14 bases spanning the gap. CDR1 SGHDT and CDR2 YYEEEE come from the germline V gene. CDR3 size: 14 residues. The CDR3 spells CASSGTWGGTEAFF. In DNA, the CDR3 is TGTGCCAGCAGCGGCACATGGGGCGGCACTGAAGCTTTCTTT.

The rearrangement uses TRBV27 and TRBJ1-6, with 7 positions matching TRBD1. The CDR3 contains 15 residues. The V gene's germline CDR1 is MNHEY and CDR2 SMNVEV (reference sequence). Trimming cost V 1 base and J 9 bases; bases outside gene matches: 6. The CDR3 DNA sequence: TGTGCCAGCAGTTTATTAGACAGGGATATTTCACCCCTCCACTTT. It specifies CASSLLDRDISPLHF.

The chain is built from TRBV7-3 and TRBJ2-1; 7 bases fit TRBD2. Germline V gene lookup returns CDR1 SGHTA and CDR2 FQGTGA. The CDR3 totals 14 residues. V was pared by 5 bases and J by 5 bases, with 6 bases of the junction left unmatched. The CDR3 region has the DNA TGTGCCAGCAGCCTGGGGGGGTTCAACAATGAGCAGTTCTTC. Its translation: CASSLGGFNNEQFF.

V is TRBV6-1 and J is TRBJ2-2, with 10 bases aligning to TRBD1. CDR1 and CDR2 from the germline V gene are MNHNS and SASEGT. V lost 8 bases to trimming and J lost 6 bases; unmatched junction nucleotides: 9. The CDR3 length is 15 residues. The CDR3: CASPVPGQGPGELFF. CDR3 in DNA: TGTGCCAGCCCTGTCCCGGGACAGGGGCCCGGGGAGCTGTTTTTT.

The rearrangement links TRBV4-2 to TRBJ2-2; D unclear. The CDR3 sequence is 15 residues long. Germline assignment: CDR1 LGHNA and CDR2 YNFKEQ. V was cut by 4 bases and J by 3 bases, with 12 bases left in between. The CDR3 DNA reads as TGTGCCAGCAGCCCAACCCCCTATTACACCGGGGAGCTGTTTTTT. Translation: CASSPTPYYTGELFF.

The chain is built from TRBV6-1 and TRBJ2-3; possible D gene TRBD2, 6 bases. The ends were cut back, 2 bases at V and 4 bases at J, with 13 bases in the middle. Germline V gives CDR1 MNHNS, CDR2 SASEGT. This CDR3 comprises 15 residues. This chain's CDR3 is CASSENAGRADTQYF. The CDR3 region has the DNA TGTGCCAGCAGTGAAAATGCGGGGCGGGCAGATACGCAGTATTTT.

This clone was recorded once. This chain uses TRBV7-2 with TRBJ1-1; a possible D gene is TRBD1 (6 bases). Trimming took off 5 bases at V and 4 bases at J, with 17 bases between the two ends. This CDR3 contains 15 residues. Per the germline V gene, CDR1 is SGHTA and CDR2 is FQGNSA. The CDR3 nucleotides are TGTGCCAGCAGCAAATACAGGGTGGGTAGCACTGAAGCTTTCTTT. Its translation: CASSKYRVGSTEAFF.

V and J are TRBV7-9 and TRBJ2-7; possible D gene TRBD1, 6 bases. Deletions cut 2 bases from V and 3 bases from J, with 11 bases between. Germline V gene data show CDR1 as SEHNR and CDR2 as FQNEAQ (reference sequence). This CDR3 is 14 amino acids long. The DNA for the CDR3 is TGTGCCAGCAGCTTAACGACAGGCGGCTACGAGCAGTACTTC. Its protein product is CASSLTTGGYEQYF.